The T cell receptor (beta chain) under discussion was sequenced for a study of CD8 T cells in Susac syndrome. Trimming took off 0 bases at V and 1 base at J, with 10 bases between the two ends. The CDR3 extends over 16 amino acids. Germline V gives CDR1 SGHRS, CDR2 YFSETQ. Random hexamers were used to reverse transcribe roughly 0.5 to 1 ug of RNA. MiXCR, applied by TCRdb to the immunoSEQ multiplex PCR reads, yields one record per CDR3 protein. Of some 190,000 distinct CDR3 sequences in the sample, about 94% were seen once. The sequenced sample was CD4+ T cells from PBMCs. The sequence derives from a human donor with Susac syndrome. This chain links TRBV5-1 with TRBJ1-4; tentative D call: TRBD1 (6 bases). CDR3 nucleotides: TGCGCCAGCAGCTTGGCTGGGACAAGAACTAATGAAAAACTGTTTTTT. Its protein product is CASSLAGTRTNEKLFF. Full variable domain (remainder filled in from reference TRBV5-1 and TRBJ1-4): KAGVTQTPRYLIKTRGQQVTLSCSPISGHRSVSWYQQTPGQGLQFLFEYFSETQRNKGNFPGRFSGRQFSNSRSEMNVSTLELGDSALYLCASSLAGTRTNEKLFFGSGTQLSVL.